A single sample is the source of the 21 T cell receptor beta chains below, sequenced in a study of T cell repertoires in cytomegalovirus infection. No antigen is known for these receptors. TCRdb redid the calling of the reads with MiXCR, one entry per CDR3 protein. The repertoire holds some 560,000 distinct CDR3 sequences, about 40% seen once, with around 48% in the top ten. The starting material was cultured PBMCs, obtained from culture after CMV antigen stimulation. These receptors were collected from a human donor in good health (CMV status not recorded). Some clones in this sample may be carry-over from other donors' samples.

The gene calls are TRBV10-3 and TRBJ2-1, with 8 bases matching TRBD2. This CDR3 has 15 amino acids. Germline V lookup: CDR1 ENHRY, CDR2 SYGVKD. V shed 3 bases and J 1 base; nucleotides not matched to a gene: 2. The DNA of the CDR3 is TGTGCCATCAGTGACGGGGGGGAGTCCTACAATGAGCAGTTCTTC. Its translation is CAISDGGESYNEQFF.

This clonotype has only one observation. This chain connects TRBV5-4 to TRBJ2-1, with D perhaps matching TRBD2 (7 bases). V was cut by 6 bases and J by 6 bases, with 16 bases left in between. The CDR3 spans 14 residues. Germline CDR1 reads SGHNT; CDR2 reads YYREEE (reference sequence). The CDR3 DNA reads TGTGCCAGCACCCATCGGGGGGCGTCCAATGAGCAGTTCTTC. Translation gives CASTHRGASNEQFF.

The chain uses TRBV7-8 and TRBJ2-2; 16 bases are a match to TRBD2. CDR3 size: 19 residues. V gave up 1 base and J gave up 3 bases; unmatched junction bases: 5. CDR1 is SGHVS and CDR2 is FQNEAQ in the germline V gene. CDR3 nucleotides: TGTGCCAGCAGCTTAGTGGGACTAGCGGGAGGGGGGTACACCGGGGAGCTGTTTTTT. Translating it yields CASSLVGLAGGGYTGELFF.

This clonotype was seen more than once but under ten times. CDR3 in amino acids: CATSSVGGANEKLFF. DNA for the CDR3: TGTGCCACCAGCAGCGTAGGGGGTGCTAATGAAAAACTGTTTTTT. The rearrangement uses TRBV15 and TRBJ1-4, with D possibly matching TRBD1 (6 bases). Germline values: CDR1 LNHNV, CDR2 YYDKDF (reference sequence). Trimming took off 3 bases at V and 3 bases at J, with 11 bases between the two ends. This CDR3 spans 15 amino acids.

There are many counts of this clonotype. The chain carries TRBV7-2 and TRBJ1-5; D gene ambiguous. The CDR3 has 15 residues. Trimming took 4 bases from V and 3 from J, leaving 13 bases between them. Per the germline V gene, CDR1 is SGHTA and CDR2 is FQGNSA. CDR3 in DNA: TGTGCCAGCAGCTCCGAATTGAGGGCCAATCAGCCCCAGCATTTT. It codes for CASSSELRANQPQHF. Variable domain in full (rest from reference TRBV7-2 and TRBJ1-5): GAGVSQSPSNKVTEKGKDVELRCDPISGHTALYWYRQSLGQGLEFLIYFQGNSAPDKSGLPSDRFSAERTGGSVSTLTIQRTQQEDSAVYLCASSSELRANQPQHFGDGTRLSIL.

There are a few counts of this clonotype. V gene TRBV7-8 combines with J gene TRBJ1-5, with D possibly matching TRBD1 (5 bases). Germline values: CDR1 SGHVS, CDR2 FQNEAQ. The CDR3 covers 14 residues. Deletions cut 1 base from V and 3 bases from J, with 7 bases between. CDR3 bases: TGTGCCAGCAGCTTAGACAGGATCAATCAGCCCCAGCATTTT. Translated: CASSLDRINQPQHF.

The chain employs TRBV12-3 or TRBV12-4 and TRBJ2-5; 9 nucleotides align to TRBD2. V was clipped by 3 bases and J by 3 bases; unmatched bases: 5. This CDR3 region has 15 residues. CDR3 nucleotides: TGTGCCAGCAGTTTTATAGCGGGAGTTAAAGAGACCCAGTACTTC. This codes for CASSFIAGVKETQYF.

CDR3 in amino acids: CASSPGQHTEAFF. CDR3 bases: TGTGCCAGCAGCCCAGGACAGCACACTGAAGCTTTCTTT. The chain joins TRBV11-2 to TRBJ1-1; TRBD1 is a possible D gene (6 bases). CDR1 is SGHAT, CDR2 FQNNGV, per germline. Trimming took 5 bases from V and 3 from J, leaving 10 bases between them. The CDR3 spans 13 residues.

The V gene is TRBV27, the J gene TRBJ1-5; tentative D call: TRBD1 (6 bases). Trimming removed 7 bases at V and 5 bases at J, with 15 bases between. CDR3 length: 14 residues. Per the germline V gene, CDR1 is MNHEY and CDR2 is SMNVEV (reference sequence). For the CDR3, the DNA is TGTGCCAGCAATAGGAGGGACACGGATCAGCCCCAGCATTTT. It encodes CASNRRDTDQPQHF.

In this sample, this clonotype turned up a few times. The gene calls are TRBV6-6 and TRBJ2-1; 10 bases match TRBD2. The CDR3 is made up of 17 amino acids. The germline CDR1 and CDR2 sequences are MNHNY and SVGAGI (reference sequence). V gave up 5 bases and J gave up 1 base; unmatched junction bases: 8. DNA for the CDR3: TGTGCCAGCAGTAACGACGAGCGGGAGGGGTCCTACAATGAGCAGTTCTTC. This codes for CASSNDEREGSYNEQFF.

V gene TRBV6-1 combines with J gene TRBJ1-1; D may be TRBD1 (6 bases). The V and J ends lost 6 bases and 5 bases respectively, with 13 bases between them. Germline V CDR1 and CDR2: MNHNS, SASEGT. The CDR3 covers 13 residues. CDR3 DNA: TGTGCCAGCAGAAAGGACAGTTTTACTGAAGCTTTCTTT. Residues: CASRKDSFTEAFF.

This chain connects TRBV20-1 to TRBJ2-1, with TRBD1 matching over 8 bases. The CDR3 length is 18 residues. Trimming took 0 bases from V and 0 from J; bases not matched to a gene: 10. The V gene's germline CDR1 is DFQATT and CDR2 SNEGSKA (reference sequence). CDR3 sequence reads: CSARDLGDRSPSYNEQFF. The CDR3 nucleotides are TGCAGTGCTAGAGATTTAGGGGACAGGTCTCCCTCCTACAATGAGCAGTTCTTC.

The chain employs TRBV27 and TRBJ1-2; D call uncertain. V lost 5 bases to trimming and J lost 4 bases, with 14 bases between them. CDR3 length: 14 amino acids. Germline-derived CDR1 and CDR2 are MNHEY and SMNVEV (reference sequence). Here the CDR3 DNA reads TGTGCCAGCAGTCCGGGTCCCACAATCTATGGCTACACCTTC. Its protein product is CASSPGPTIYGYTF.

This chain uses TRBV2 with TRBJ2-5; possibly TRBD2 for D (6 bases). V dropped 6 bases and J dropped 1 base, with 12 bases sitting between them. Germline CDR1 and CDR2: SNHLY and FYNNEI. There are 14 residues in the CDR3. In DNA, the CDR3 is TGTGCCAGCAGCAATAGCGGCACCCAAGAGACCCAGTACTTC. This sequence encodes CASSNSGTQETQYF.

The chain combines TRBV5-6 with TRBJ2-1, with TRBD2 identical over 15 bases. Germline V gives CDR1 SGHDT, CDR2 YYEEEE. The CDR3 is 16 amino acids. V shed 3 bases and J 9 bases; nucleotides not matched to a gene: 7. The CDR3 region is CASSYGLAGGPGEQFF. DNA for the CDR3: TGTGCCAGCAGCTACGGACTAGCGGGGGGGCCAGGTGAGCAGTTCTTC.

This clonotype has only one observation. This chain links TRBV7-9 with TRBJ2-7; D unclear. CDR1 and CDR2 from the germline V gene are SEHNR and FQNEAQ (reference sequence). This CDR3 has 13 amino acids. V lost 3 bases and J 1 base, leaving 7 bases between the germline ends. In DNA form, the CDR3 reads TGTGCCAGCAGCTTTAACTCTTCCTACGAGCAGTACTTC. It codes for CASSFNSSYEQYF.

The rearrangement links TRBV5-1 to TRBJ2-1, with 7 bases lining up with TRBD1. The CDR3 sequence is 14 residues long. CDR1 is SGHRS, CDR2 YFSETQ, per germline. V shed 3 bases, J shed 5 bases, and the junction held 5 bases outside the gene matches. The CDR3 nucleotides read TGCGCCAGCAGCTCCCTGCAGGGGGACAATGAGCAGTTCTTC. This translates into CASSSLQGDNEQFF.

The rearrangement joins TRBV20-1 to TRBJ2-1; a weak D match, TRBD1 (5 bases). Germline V gene lookup returns CDR1 DFQATT and CDR2 SNEGSKA (reference sequence). Trimming left V 3 bases short and J 7 bases short, with 16 bases between. The CDR3 loop spans 14 amino acids. The CDR3 sequence is CSASSGQVKNEQFF. The CDR3 DNA reads TGCAGTGCTAGCTCAGGGCAAGTGAAAAATGAGCAGTTCTTC.

The genes are TRBV5-6 and TRBJ1-5; unclear D gene. V was cut by 1 base and J by 6 bases, with 14 bases left in between. Germline CDR1 SGHDT, CDR2 YYEEEE. The CDR3 contains 15 residues. DNA of the CDR3: TGTGCCAGCAGCTTGTATGAGGGCGCTTTTCAGCCCCAGCATTTT. Translating gives CASSLYEGAFQPQHF.

This clonotype has only a few counts. The chain recombines TRBV20-1 with TRBJ1-6; the D is unclear. The ends were cut back, 7 bases at V and 7 bases at J, with 14 bases in the middle. The CDR3 has 13 amino acids. Germline-derived CDR1 and CDR2 are DFQATT and SNEGSKA (reference sequence). CDR3 DNA sequence: TGCAGTGGGCGGGGAGGTGGAAATTCACCCCTCCACTTT. It yields the protein CSGRGGGNSPLHF.

This clonotype was observed a handful of times. This chain connects TRBV7-8 to TRBJ1-1; D unresolved. This CDR3 comprises 15 residues. Germline V gives CDR1 SGHVS, CDR2 FQNEAQ. Trimming stripped 1 base from V and 4 bases from J, with 13 bases between. The CDR3 is CASSLVGGWSTEAFF. For the CDR3, the DNA is TGTGCCAGCAGCTTAGTCGGAGGGTGGAGCACTGAAGCTTTCTTT.